Below, 21 T cell receptor beta chains from the same sample are listed, as sequenced in a study of regulatory T cells. The study's findings and limits: Compared with autologous conventional CD4+ cells and control regulatory cells, CD3G-deficient regulatory T cells showed reduced diversity.

The PCR used 52 TRBV and 13 TRBJ primers. Sequencing used immunoSEQ multiplex PCR; TCRdb keeps in-frame clones, though not all of them. The sample yields some 6,100 clones, approximately 90% seen once. For these TCRs, the target antigens are not known. The sequenced sample consisted of CD4+ Tregs sorted from blood. These receptors all stem from a person between 18 and 35 years old with CD3G deficiency.

This chain uses TRBV7-8 with TRBJ2-3, with 9 bases identical to TRBD2. J lost 5 bases, V lost 0 bases, and 9 bases had no gene match. The CDR3 totals 17 residues. Per germline, CDR1 SGHVS and CDR2 FQNEAQ. As DNA, the CDR3 is TGTGCCAGCAGCTTAGCGGTGGGCGGGGGGGCCCGAGATACGCAGTATTTT. It codes for CASSLAVGGGARDTQYF.

The V gene is TRBV28, the J gene TRBJ2-7, with 12 nucleotides matching TRBD2. The V segment lost 4 bases and the J segment 5 bases; nucleotides outside the gene matches: 12. Germline V CDR1 and CDR2: MDHEN, SYDVKM. This CDR3 has 17 amino acids. This chain's CDR3 is CASSSGTNRLAGDEQYF. In DNA, the CDR3 is TGTGCCAGCAGTTCCGGGACAAACAGACTAGCGGGAGACGAGCAGTACTTC.

This sequence joins TRBV28 and TRBJ2-7; D possibly corresponds to TRBD2 (5 bases). The germline V gene encodes CDR1 MDHEN and CDR2 SYDVKM. This CDR3 contains 14 residues. V lost 3 bases and J lost 5, with 14 bases in between. The CDR3 bases are TGTGCCAGCAGTTTCGGACTCGGATACCACGAGCAGTACTTC. Its translation is CASSFGLGYHEQYF.

This chain connects TRBV6-1 to TRBJ1-1; tentatively, D is TRBD1 (5 bases). From germline, CDR1 is MNHNS and CDR2 SASEGT. The CDR3 contains 13 residues. V lost 6 bases to trimming and J lost 5 bases, with 13 bases between them. CDR3 sequence reads: CASSPGLGTEAFF. The CDR3 region has the DNA TGTGCCAGCAGCCCAGGGTTGGGTACTGAAGCTTTCTTT.

The chain employs TRBV7-9 and TRBJ1-4; D gene ambiguous. V was shortened by 6 bases and J by 8 bases, with 10 bases between the two germline ends. This CDR3 comprises 12 residues. Germline V gene sequence: CDR1 SEHNR, CDR2 FQNEAQ (reference sequence). The CDR3 bases are TGTGCCAGCAGTCGAAGGGAGGAAAAACTGTTTTTT. Amino acids: CASSRREEKLFF.

This clone was detected once. V and J are TRBV28 and TRBJ2-7; D may be TRBD1 (6 bases). Germline V gene lookup returns CDR1 MDHEN and CDR2 SYDVKM. V was shortened by 5 bases and J by 0 bases, with 14 bases between the two germline ends. The CDR3 has 15 amino acids. CDR3 protein: CASSATGINSYEQYF. In nucleotides, the CDR3 is TGTGCCAGCAGTGCCACAGGGATCAACTCCTACGAGCAGTACTTC.

V gene TRBV6-6 combines with J gene TRBJ1-1; D is ambiguous. CDR1 and CDR2 (germline): MNHNY, SVGAGI (reference sequence). The CDR3 contains 11 residues. The V and J ends lost 6 bases and 4 bases respectively, with 6 bases between them. CDR3 region: CASRKSTEAFF. DNA for the CDR3: TGTGCCAGCAGGAAGAGCACTGAAGCTTTCTTT.

The rearrangement links TRBV7-2 to TRBJ2-7; perhaps TRBD2 as D (5 bases). There are 13 residues in the CDR3. The germline gives CDR1 SGHTA, CDR2 FQGNSA. Trimming stripped 2 bases from V and 3 bases from J, with 8 bases between. The CDR3 spells CASSLLAGYEQYF. The DNA for the CDR3 is TGTGCCAGCAGCTTACTGGCGGGCTACGAGCAGTACTTC. Together with reference TRBV7-2 and TRBJ2-7, the CDR3 gives the full variable domain: GAGVSQSPSNKVTEKGKDVELRCDPISGHTALYWYRQSLGQGLEFLIYFQGNSAPDKSGLPSDRFSAERTGGSVSTLTIQRTQQEDSAVYLCASSLLAGYEQYFGPGTRLTVT.

The V and J genes are TRBV19 and TRBJ1-1; no clear D gene. This CDR3 comprises 13 residues. Germline V gene lookup returns CDR1 LNHDA and CDR2 SQIVND (reference sequence). Trimming shortened V by 5 bases and J by 6 bases, and 13 bases separated the two germline ends. CDR3 protein: CASSHIEGAEAFF. CDR3 coding DNA: TGTGCCAGTAGTCACATCGAGGGTGCTGAAGCTTTCTTT. Supplemented by reference TRBV19 and TRBJ1-1, the full variable domain reads DGGITQSPKYLFRKEGQNVTLSCEQNLNHDAMYWYRQDPGQGLRLIYYSQIVNDFQKGDIAEGYSVSREKKESFPLTVTSAQKNPTAFYLCASSHIEGAEAFFGQGTRLTVV.

This chain uses TRBV18 with TRBJ2-5; tentative D call: TRBD2 (5 bases). The CDR3 has 13 residues. Germline V gene lookup returns CDR1 KGHSH and CDR2 LQKENI. V was pared by 3 bases and J by 5 bases, with 10 bases between. Here the CDR3 DNA reads TGTGCCAGCTCACCTGGTGGGGAGGAGACCCAGTACTTC. Its translation: CASSPGGEETQYF.

This chain uses TRBV5-1 with TRBJ2-1; 11 bases fit TRBD2. The CDR3 spans 15 residues. The V and J ends lost 2 bases and 2 bases, in that order; junction bases with no gene match: 0. The germline gives CDR1 SGHRS, CDR2 YFSETQ. The DNA of the CDR3 is TGCGCCAGCAGCTTTAGCGGGAGGGCCTACAATGAGCAGTTCTTC. Translated, it gives CASSFSGRAYNEQFF.

The CDR3 loop is CASSENEWLTGYTF. The CDR3 nucleotides are TGTGCCAGCAGTGAGAATGAGTGGCTGACGGGCTACACCTTC. The chain is built from TRBV6-1 and TRBJ1-2; unclear D gene. The CDR3 covers 14 residues. The V and J ends lost 3 bases and 8 bases respectively, with 16 bases between them. In germline, CDR1 is MNHNS, CDR2 SASEGT.

This rearrangement joins TRBV7-8 to TRBJ1-1; no firm D call. Germline-derived CDR1 and CDR2 are SGHVS and FQNEAQ. The CDR3 is 16 residues long. The V gene lost 1 base and the J gene lost 2 bases, with 14 bases spanning the gap. CDR3 DNA: TGTGCCAGCAGCTTAGGGCGGGCTCGAGGTAACACTGAAGCTTTCTTT. Its translation is CASSLGRARGNTEAFF. The variable domain in full, with the rest retrieved from reference TRBV7-8 and TRBJ1-1, is GAGVSQSPRYKVAKRGQDVALRCDPISGHVSLFWYQQALGQGPEFLTYFQNEAQLDKSGLPSDRFFAERPEGSVSTLKIQRTQQEDSAVYLCASSLGRARGNTEAFFGQGTRLTVV.

This chain links TRBV6-1 with TRBJ1-1; D is undetermined. The CDR3 has 13 amino acids. Germline values: CDR1 MNHNS, CDR2 SASEGT. CDR3 in amino acids: CATHEGANTEAFF. The CDR3 nucleotides are TGTGCTACGCACGAGGGCGCGAACACTGAAGCTTTCTTT.

This chain uses TRBV28 with TRBJ2-7; D ambiguous. V was pared by 4 bases and J by 1 base, with 8 bases between. This CDR3 has 13 residues. Germline V gives CDR1 MDHEN, CDR2 SYDVKM. The DNA of the CDR3 is TGTGCCAGCAGTTATTACGGATCCTACGAGCAGTACTTC. This gives the protein CASSYYGSYEQYF.

The chain recombines TRBV7-8 with TRBJ1-5; TRBD1 aligns across 8 bases. Germline trimming cut 5 bases from V and 3 bases from J; bases unmatched to any gene: 6. The CDR3 sequence is 15 residues long. CDR1 SGHVS and CDR2 FQNEAQ come from the germline V gene. In DNA, the CDR3 is TGTGCCAGCAGCCTGTGGGACAGGTCCAATCAGCCCCAGCATTTT. Translation gives CASSLWDRSNQPQHF.

This clone was seen a handful of times. The chain employs TRBV28 and TRBJ1-2, with D possibly TRBD1 on 6 matching bases. Trimming stripped 6 bases from V and 4 bases from J, with 24 bases between. Germline V gives CDR1 MDHEN, CDR2 SYDVKM. The CDR3 covers 17 residues. The CDR3, as DNA: TGTGCCAGCAGACCACAACTCCCGCGACAGGAACCCTATGGCTACACCTTC. This codes for CASRPQLPRQEPYGYTF.

The chain uses TRBV11-2 and TRBJ2-7; D not certain. The CDR3 totals 15 residues. Trimming removed 2 bases from V and 0 bases from J, with 11 bases in between. Germline V gives CDR1 SGHAT, CDR2 FQNNGV. The CDR3 region is CASSLSPLSSYEQYF. The CDR3 nucleotides are TGTGCCAGCAGCTTATCCCCGCTTTCCTCCTACGAGCAGTACTTC.

The chain recombines TRBV6-4 with TRBJ1-2; D gene uncertain. V dropped 2 bases and J dropped 5 bases, with 12 bases sitting between them. This CDR3 has 14 amino acids. Germline assignment: CDR1 MRHNA and CDR2 SNTAGT. As DNA, the CDR3 is TGTGCCAGCAGTGACGGCGTAACCAGATATGGCTACACCTTC. Amino acids: CASSDGVTRYGYTF.

This chain joins TRBV28 and TRBJ1-2; the D gene is possibly TRBD1 (5 bases). CDR3 length: 15 residues. Germline CDR1 MDHEN, CDR2 SYDVKM. Trimming left V 3 bases short and J 8 bases short, with 19 bases between. The CDR3 DNA sequence: TGTGCCAGCAGTTTGGCCGGGGACGGTTCTGGGGGCTACACCTTC. Its protein product is CASSLAGDGSGGYTF.

V is TRBV28 and J is TRBJ2-3; 8 bases match TRBD2. Germline loops: CDR1 MDHEN, CDR2 SYDVKM. This CDR3 has 15 residues. V gave up 6 bases and J gave up 3 bases; unmatched junction bases: 8. CDR3 coding DNA: TGTGCCAGCAGCCAGCGGGAGAGGATGACAGATACGCAGTATTTT. It encodes CASSQRERMTDTQYF.